The text below deals with one TCR beta chain. Sequenced by immunoSEQ multiplex PCR; TCRdb stores in-frame clones only, minus some. Among tens of thousands of clones, around 72% were seen once, and the ten largest hold more than 7%. Time point here: baseline pretreatment blood. Treatment reported: 15 Gy SBRT to primary tumor, nephrectomy 4 weeks later. The ends lost 7 bases at V and 5 bases at J; junction bases unmatched: 6. Per germline, CDR1 MNHNS and CDR2 SASEGT. The length of the CDR3 is 14 residues. These data come from a study of radiation and T cells in renal cell carcinoma. The chain couples TRBV6-1 to TRBJ1-5; TRBD1 agrees at 9 bases. The sample was blood, taken from a patient whose treatment included radiotherapy and nephrectomy. This clonotype was obtained from a man aged 55 to 69 with renal cell carcinoma. The DNA of the CDR3 is TGTGCCAGCACCCGGACAGGGGATTATCAGCCCCAGCATTTT. Translating it yields CASTRTGDYQPQHF.